Included here is one TCR beta chain sequence, with context. The antigen is undetermined. The data are from a study of cytomegalovirus exposure and HLA in healthy donors. General study findings and limits: A later analysis linked around 15,000 TCR beta sequences to HLA alleles at 0.05 false discovery rate. Cytomegalovirus status, reportedly, was diagnosed with high specificity and sensitivity by the classifier.

Germline V gene sequence: CDR1 SEHNR, CDR2 FQNEAQ (reference sequence). With V trimmed by 5 bases and J by 2 bases, 12 bases remained unmatched. This CDR3 region has 17 residues. Primers for the PCR totalled 60 Vbeta and 13 Jbeta. The assay was immunoSEQ multiplex PCR, and TCRdb's table has in-frame clones only and misses some. The sample spans over 150,000 clones; the ten largest clones claim roughly 0.74%. Sequenced input: PBMCs. This TCR was recovered from a boy younger than 18 in good health and CMV-seronegative. This chain joins TRBV7-9 and TRBJ2-1; 7 bases match TRBD2. The CDR3 reads CASSPDLRTRAYNEQFF. Here the CDR3 DNA reads TGTGCCAGCAGCCCGGATCTGCGGACTAGGGCCTACAATGAGCAGTTCTTC.